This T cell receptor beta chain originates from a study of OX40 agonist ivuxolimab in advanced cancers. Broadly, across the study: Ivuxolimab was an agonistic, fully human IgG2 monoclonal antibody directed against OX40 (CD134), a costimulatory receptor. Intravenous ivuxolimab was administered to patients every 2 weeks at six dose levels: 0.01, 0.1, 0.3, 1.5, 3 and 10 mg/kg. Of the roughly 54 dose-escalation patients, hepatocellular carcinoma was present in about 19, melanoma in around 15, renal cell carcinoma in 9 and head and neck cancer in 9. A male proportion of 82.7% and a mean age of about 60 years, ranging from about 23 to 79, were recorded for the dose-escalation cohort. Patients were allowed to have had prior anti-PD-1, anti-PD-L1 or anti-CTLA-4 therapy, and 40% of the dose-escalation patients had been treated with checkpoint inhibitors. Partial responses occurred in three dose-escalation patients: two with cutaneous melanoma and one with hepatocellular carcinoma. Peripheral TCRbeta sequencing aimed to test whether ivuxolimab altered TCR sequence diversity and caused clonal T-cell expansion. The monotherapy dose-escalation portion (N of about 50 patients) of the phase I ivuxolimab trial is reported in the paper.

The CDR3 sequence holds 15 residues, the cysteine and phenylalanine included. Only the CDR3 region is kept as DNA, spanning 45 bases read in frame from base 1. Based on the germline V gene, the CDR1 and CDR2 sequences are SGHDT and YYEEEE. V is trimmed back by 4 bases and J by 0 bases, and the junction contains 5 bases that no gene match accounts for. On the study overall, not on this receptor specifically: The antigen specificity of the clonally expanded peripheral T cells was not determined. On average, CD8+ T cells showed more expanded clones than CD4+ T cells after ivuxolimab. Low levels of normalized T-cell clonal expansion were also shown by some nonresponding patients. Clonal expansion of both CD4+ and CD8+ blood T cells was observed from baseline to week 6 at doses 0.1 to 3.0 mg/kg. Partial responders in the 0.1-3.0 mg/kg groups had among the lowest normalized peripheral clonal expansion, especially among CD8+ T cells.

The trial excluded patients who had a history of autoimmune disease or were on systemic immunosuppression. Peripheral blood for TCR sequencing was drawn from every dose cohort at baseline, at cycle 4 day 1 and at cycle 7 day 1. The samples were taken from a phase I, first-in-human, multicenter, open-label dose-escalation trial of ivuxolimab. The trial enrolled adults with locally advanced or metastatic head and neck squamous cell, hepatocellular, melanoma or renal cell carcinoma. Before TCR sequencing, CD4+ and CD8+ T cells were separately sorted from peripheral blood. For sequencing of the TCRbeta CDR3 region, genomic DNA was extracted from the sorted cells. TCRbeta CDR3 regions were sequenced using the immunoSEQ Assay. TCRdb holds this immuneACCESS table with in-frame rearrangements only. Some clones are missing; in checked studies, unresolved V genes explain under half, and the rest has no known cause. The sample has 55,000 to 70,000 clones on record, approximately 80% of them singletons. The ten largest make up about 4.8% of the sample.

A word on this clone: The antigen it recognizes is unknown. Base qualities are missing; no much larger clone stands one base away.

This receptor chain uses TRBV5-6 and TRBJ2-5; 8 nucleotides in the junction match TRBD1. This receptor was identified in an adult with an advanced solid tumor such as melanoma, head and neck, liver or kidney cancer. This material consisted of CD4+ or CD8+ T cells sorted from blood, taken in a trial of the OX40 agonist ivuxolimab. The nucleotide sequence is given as TGTGCCAGCAGCGTCAGGGGGCAAAACCAAGAGACCCAGTACTTC. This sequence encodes CASSVRGQNQETQYF.